The T cell receptor (beta chain) described here comes from a study of chemoradiotherapy in HPV16-positive cancers (dated 2022 in TCRdb). Background for the entire study: Candidate HPV-specific T-cell clones and common TCR motifs were defined by functional T-cell assays performed on cells from two HPV16-positive patients. The study asked whether T-cell immunity to the HPV oncoproteins E6 and E7 changes during chemoradiotherapy and whether this immunity affects survival. The candidate HPV-specific TCRs and motifs were then tracked in TCR repertoires from 86 patients with HPV-related cancers.

Regarding this clone: The antigen this receptor binds is unknown. No base quality values were provided; no much bigger clone lies one nucleotide off.

At the junction V is shortened by 2 bases and J by 6 bases, with 13 bases in between. The germline V gene specifies SNHLY as CDR1 and FYNNEI as CDR2. The CDR3 holds 14 amino acids from the cysteine to the phenylalanine. Of all the DNA, just the CDR3 is kept, 42 bases in frame from base 1. Points the paper makes about the study in general: Expansion of candidate HPV-specific clones and E7-related TCR motifs was observed in the tumor microenvironment during treatment, whereas no such expansion was observed for non-HPV-specific T cells. Among HPV16-positive patients, expansion of HPV-responsive T cells during chemoradiotherapy was associated with better recurrence-free survival. The functional definition of HPV-specific T cells was derived from only a couple of HPV16-positive patients, and the survival association was reported for HPV16-positive patients.

Repertoires were sampled repeatedly over the course of chemoradiotherapy so that clonal expansion in the tumor microenvironment could be followed. Library method: the immunoSEQ multiplex PCR assay. Imported from immuneACCESS, the table was reduced by TCRdb to in-frame sequences with V and J called. These copies leave out some clones; in studies compared against another copy, an unresolved V gene accounts for under half, and the cause of the remainder is not known. The sample data list about 10,000 clones, and about four fifths of these were observed just once. The top ten clones comprise 13% of the sample.

In this chain, TRBV2 is recombined with TRBJ1-1; the D gene is perhaps TRBD1, on 6 matching bases. The sequencing used tumor tissue, collected from a patient who underwent chemoradiotherapy. The sequence came from a human donor with HPV-associated anogenital cancer. The DNA sequence is TGTGCCAGCAGTGAATGGGCGGGGGCGGCTGAAGCTTTCTTT. It is translated as CASSEWAGAAEAFF.